These 5 T cell receptor beta chains were all obtained from the same sample, sequenced in a study of PD-1 blockade in mismatch repair-deficient tumors. Assay used: immunoSEQ multiplex PCR; TCRdb lists only in-frame clones, some missing. Among tens of thousands of clones, roughly 84% were seen once, and the ten largest hold about 2.7%. The specimen was PBMCs, collected before pembrolizumab treatment. Source of these receptors: an adult with mismatch repair-deficient cancer.

This clone was picked up a small number of times. This chain uses TRBV18 with TRBJ2-7; TRBD1 aligns across 9 bases. J gave up 5 bases and V 6 bases, and 8 bases lay outside the gene matches. The CDR3 loop spans 14 amino acids. Germline loops: CDR1 KGHSH, CDR2 LQKENI. The CDR3 spells CASSLTGTGNEQYF. Here the CDR3 DNA reads TGTGCCAGCTCTTTAACCGGGACAGGGAACGAGCAGTACTTC.

This chain links TRBV5-5 with TRBJ2-4; possibly TRBD1 for D (5 bases). Trimming took 3 bases from V and 5 from J, leaving 9 bases between them. This CDR3 is 13 amino acids long. Germline V gene sequence: CDR1 SGHKS, CDR2 YYEKEE (reference sequence). CDR3 in amino acids: CASSWGWENIQYF. In DNA form, the CDR3 reads TGTGCCAGCAGCTGGGGCTGGGAAAACATTCAGTACTTC.

The rearrangement uses TRBV7-6 and TRBJ1-5; weak D call: TRBD1 (6 bases). The CDR3 spans 17 residues. The germline V and J ends were trimmed by 11 bases and 0 bases, with 23 bases remaining between them. Germline assignment: CDR1 SGHVS and CDR2 FNYEAQ. CDR3 nucleotide sequence: TGTGCCTTCCGGTCTAGGACAGATCCTATTAGCAATCAGCCCCAGCATTTT. Translation: CAFRSRTDPISNQPQHF. Combining the CDR3 with reference TRBV7-6 and TRBJ1-5 gives the whole variable domain GAGVSQSPRYKVTKRGQDVALRCDPISGHVSLYWYRQALGQGPEFLTYFNYEAQQDKSGLPNDRFSAERPEGSISTLTIQRTEQRDSAMYRCAFRSRTDPISNQPQHFGDGTRLSIL.

The genes are TRBV6-1 and TRBJ2-1; 11 bases align to TRBD1. The V gene end was trimmed by 6 bases and the J gene end by 4 bases; junction bases not matched to a gene: 2. This CDR3 is 14 amino acids long. CDR1 is MNHNS, CDR2 SASEGT, per germline. CDR3: CASSGQGAYNEQFF. The CDR3 coding sequence is TGTGCCAGCAGCGGACAGGGGGCGTACAATGAGCAGTTCTTC.

V and J are TRBV12-2 and TRBJ2-3; TRBD1 is the table's D call, not checked against the DNA. TRBV12-2 is marked as a pseudogene. The CDR3 is 16 residues long. The CDR3 region has the DNA TGTGCAAGTCGCTTACTTGGGACAGGGGGGCCAGATACGCAGTATTTT. Its protein product is CASRLLGTGGPDTQYF.